This T cell receptor (beta chain) was obtained from a study of early T cells in non-severe SARS-CoV-2 infection. Germline V gives CDR1 MNHEY, CDR2 SVGEGT. This CDR3 is 16 amino acids long. With V trimmed by 10 bases and J by 6 bases, 15 bases remained unmatched. One entry per CDR3 protein, called by TCRdb with MiXCR from the 5' RACE reads. The sample has more than 80,000 distinct CDR3 sequences, about 15% seen once. The clonotype was recovered from an adult who was a healthcare worker with PCR-confirmed SARS-CoV-2 infection or an uninfected control (not recorded which). The sequenced sample was whole blood. V is TRBV6-2 or TRBV6-3 and J is TRBJ1-4, with 9 nucleotides matching TRBD1. The CDR3, as DNA: TGTGCCACGCCTCCGAACAGGGGGCAGGTAGATGAAAAACTGTTTTTT. Translation gives CATPPNRGQVDEKLFF.